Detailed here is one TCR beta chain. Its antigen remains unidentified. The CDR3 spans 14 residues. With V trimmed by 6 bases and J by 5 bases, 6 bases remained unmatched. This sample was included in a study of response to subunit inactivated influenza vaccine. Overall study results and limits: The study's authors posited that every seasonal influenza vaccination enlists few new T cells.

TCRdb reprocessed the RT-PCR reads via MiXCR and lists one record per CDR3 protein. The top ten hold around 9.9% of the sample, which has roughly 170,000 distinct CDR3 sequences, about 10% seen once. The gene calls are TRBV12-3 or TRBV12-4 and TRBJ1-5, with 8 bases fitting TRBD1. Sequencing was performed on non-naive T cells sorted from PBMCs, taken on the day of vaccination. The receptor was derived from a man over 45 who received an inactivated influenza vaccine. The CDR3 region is CASRTQGGDQPQHF. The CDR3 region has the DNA TGTGCCAGCAGAACACAGGGGGGGGATCAGCCCCAGCATTTT.